The clone carrying this TCR beta chain was counted at least ten times. TCRdb re-derived calls from the 5' RACE reads in MiXCR, one entry per CDR3 protein. The profile shows around 16,000 distinct CDR3 sequences, 3% to 4.5% of them singletons. The data originate from a study of neurological immune-mediated disorders. The germline V gene encodes CDR1 SGHTA and CDR2 FQGNSA. Trimming left V 3 bases short and J 2 bases short, with 10 bases between. This CDR3 is 14 amino acids long. The sequenced sample was CD8+ T cells from blood. The source is a woman aged 40 to 50 in good health. V and J are TRBV7-2 and TRBJ2-5; a possible D gene is TRBD1 (5 bases). CDR3 residues: CASSFSDRQETQYF. The CDR3 bases are TGTGCCAGCAGCTTCTCCGACAGACAAGAGACCCAGTACTTC.